This is a list of T cell receptor beta chains from one sample in a study of blood T cell repertoires in COVID-19. TCRdb's copy holds only in-frame clones and misses some; the assay was immunoSEQ multiplex PCR. The data hold 260,000 or so clones, with 83% observed a single time. Sequenced material: PBMCs or T cells enriched from blood (not recorded which). All receptors come from a woman aged 40 to 50 who had been exposed to COVID-19. Each CDR3 is given with its conserved first and last residue.

cdr3_length: 14; v_call: TRBV18; cdr3_aa: CASSPAGGGTEAFF
cdr3_length: 17; v_call: TRBV30; cdr3_aa: CAWSAPTGGDIGGEQYF
cdr3_length: 13; v_call: TRBV4-1; cdr3_aa: CASGAGGLYEQYF
cdr3_length: 15; v_call: TRBV19; cdr3_aa: CASSRGGDSNQPQHF
cdr3_length: 15; v_call: TRBV14; cdr3_aa: CASSERGQMNTEAFF
cdr3_length: 16; v_call: TRBV1; cdr3_aa: CTSSDRPTENNSPLHF
cdr3_length: 13; v_call: TRBV5-1; cdr3_aa: CASRGTGRTEAFF
cdr3_length: 13; v_call: TRBV18; cdr3_aa: CASSPGANEKLFF
cdr3_length: 15; v_call: TRBV28; cdr3_aa: CASSPSGGLIYGYTF
cdr3_length: 18; v_call: TRBV3-1/TRBV3-2; cdr3_aa: CASSPRTSSLAHHNEQFF
cdr3_length: 12; v_call: TRBV6-5; cdr3_aa: CASSSPGVVHTF
cdr3_length: 15; v_call: TRBV5-1; cdr3_aa: CASSREQGANEKLFF
cdr3_length: 15; v_call: TRBV3-1/TRBV3-2; cdr3_aa: CASSPPAGTVSPLHF
cdr3_length: 14; v_call: TRBV19; cdr3_aa: CASSLGQGIEKLFF
cdr3_length: 16; v_call: TRBV19; cdr3_aa: CASSIDPGQVGSPLHF
cdr3_length: 13; v_call: TRBV7-6; cdr3_aa: CASGEQRGTEAFF
cdr3_length: 16; v_call: TRBV3-1/TRBV3-2; cdr3_aa: CASSHLTDRGNYGYTF
cdr3_length: 14; v_call: TRBV27; cdr3_aa: CASSLGIYTGELFF
cdr3_length: 16; v_call: TRBV5-1; cdr3_aa: CASSLPAGTGGDTIYF
cdr3_length: 11; v_call: TRBV5-6; cdr3_aa: CASSQDRGQFF
cdr3_length: 14; v_call: TRBV7-9; cdr3_aa: CASTLTGASYEQYF
cdr3_length: 15; v_call: TRBV10-1; cdr3_aa: CASSEPGQVQETQYF
cdr3_length: 14; v_call: TRBV5-4; cdr3_aa: CASSHRDRATEAFF
cdr3_length: 15; v_call: TRBV4-2; cdr3_aa: CASSQDPRDSYGYTF
cdr3_length: 19; v_call: TRBV7-6; cdr3_aa: CASSPGTSGGRSSYNEQFF
cdr3_length: 14; v_call: TRBV13; cdr3_aa: CASSSHAQGYEQYF
cdr3_length: 14; v_call: TRBV30; cdr3_aa: CAWSASTSGGPLYF
cdr3_length: 13; v_call: TRBV5-5; cdr3_aa: CASLVPGDTEAFF
cdr3_length: 15; v_call: TRBV18; cdr3_aa: CASSPILDSGNTIYF
cdr3_length: 11; v_call: TRBV18; cdr3_aa: CASSVAYEAFF
cdr3_length: 16; v_call: TRBV5-6; cdr3_aa: CASSMRSTGTGETQYF
cdr3_length: 15; v_call: TRBV15; cdr3_aa: CATSTHRLDNYGYTF
cdr3_length: 15; v_call: TRBV9; cdr3_aa: CASSAGDRGAEKLFF
cdr3_length: 13; v_call: TRBV12-3/TRBV12-4; cdr3_aa: CASSLIQNTEAFF
cdr3_length: 14; v_call: TRBV7-2; cdr3_aa: CASTGTSGYNEQFF
cdr3_length: 14; v_call: TRBV7-2; cdr3_aa: CASSPGLVHETQYF
cdr3_length: 18; v_call: TRBV18; cdr3_aa: CASSPVHSSGVNTGELFF
cdr3_length: 15; v_call: TRBV7-8; cdr3_aa: CASSFGTGPSNTIYF
cdr3_length: 15; v_call: TRBV14; cdr3_aa: CASSQAGIGTDTQYF
cdr3_length: 12; v_call: TRBV20-1; cdr3_aa: CSASIRDYEQYF
cdr3_length: 16; v_call: TRBV5-4; cdr3_aa: CASSLKGAVDDYGYTF
cdr3_length: 13; v_call: TRBV3-1/TRBV3-2; cdr3_aa: CASSGGRAGITYF
cdr3_length: 14; v_call: TRBV2; cdr3_aa: CASSETGIGQPQHF
cdr3_length: 15; v_call: TRBV18; cdr3_aa: CASSTTGGNNQPQHF
cdr3_length: 14; v_call: TRBV5-5; cdr3_aa: CASNLGGFTGELFF
cdr3_length: 13; v_call: TRBV27; cdr3_aa: CASSYAGGYGYTF
cdr3_length: 14; v_call: TRBV7-2; cdr3_aa: CASSPEWSYNEQFF
cdr3_length: 14; v_call: TRBV5-4; cdr3_aa: CASMWLSGANVLTF
cdr3_length: 14; v_call: TRBV3-1/TRBV3-2; cdr3_aa: CASSPAGGQETQYF
cdr3_length: 14; v_call: TRBV10-3; cdr3_aa: CAISGNGLNYGYTF
cdr3_length: 15; v_call: TRBV5-1; cdr3_aa: CASSLDGTRGETQYF
cdr3_length: 13; v_call: TRBV6-5; cdr3_aa: CASSKITGDTQYF
cdr3_length: 14; v_call: TRBV12-5; cdr3_aa: CASGLPTQGTTQYF